These 25 T cell receptor beta chains came from one sample sequenced in a study of chemoradiotherapy in HPV16-positive cancers. Produced via immunoSEQ multiplex PCR; TCRdb's table is partial and in-frame only. There are under 7,000 clones in the sample; more than 65% occur only once, and around 11% lies in the top ten. The material was tumor tissue, obtained from a patient who underwent chemoradiotherapy. These receptors came from a human donor with HPV-associated anogenital cancer.

This chain connects TRBV9 to TRBJ2-3, with a weak D call TRBD1 (6 bases). Germline loops: CDR1 SGDLS, CDR2 YYNGEE. Between the trimmed V and J ends, which lost 3 bases and 6 bases, there was a span of 20 bases. The CDR3 length is 16 residues. The chain's CDR3 is CASSAVRGARGDTQYF. DNA for the CDR3: TGTGCCAGCAGCGCCGTTCGGGGCGCTAGGGGGGATACGCAGTATTTT.

The chain couples TRBV27 to TRBJ2-1, with TRBD2 as a possible D gene (5 bases). Trimming shortened V by 2 bases and J by 0 bases, and 5 bases separated the two germline ends. This CDR3 contains 14 residues. The germline CDR1 and CDR2 sequences are MNHEY and SMNVEV (reference sequence). The CDR3 coding sequence is TGTGCCAGCAGTTTAGCGGGCTCCTACAATGAGCAGTTCTTC. Amino acids: CASSLAGSYNEQFF.

This clone occurred a few times. This chain connects TRBV6-1 to TRBJ1-5, with D tentatively TRBD1 (6 bases). Trimming left V 0 bases short and J 8 bases short, with 23 bases between. The CDR3 is 18 residues long. CDR1 and CDR2 (germline): MNHNS, SASEGT. The CDR3 spells CASSEAILTSGWDKPQHF. In nucleotides, the CDR3 is TGTGCCAGCAGTGAAGCCATCCTCACTTCAGGGTGGGACAAGCCCCAGCATTTT.

The chain is built from TRBV19 and TRBJ2-3; the D call may be TRBD1 or TRBD2 (6 bases each). The V end lost 5 bases, the J end lost 1 base, and 13 bases lay between the germline ends. The CDR3 covers 15 residues. The V gene's germline CDR1 is LNHDA and CDR2 SQIVND (reference sequence). In DNA, the CDR3 is TGTGCCAGTAGTTATCGGGGGCGCGGCACAGATACGCAGTATTTT. Its protein is CASSYRGRGTDTQYF.

In its sample, this clone is medium-sized (0.01 to 0.1%). The chain is built from TRBV11-3 and TRBJ2-1; maybe TRBD2 (5 bases). The germline V gene has CDR1 SGHNT and CDR2 YENEEA. Trimming shortened V by 2 bases and J by 0 bases, and 8 bases separated the two germline ends. The CDR3 has 15 amino acids. In nucleotides, the CDR3 is TGTGCCAGCAGCTTAAGCGGAACCTCCTACAATGAGCAGTTCTTC. It translates to CASSLSGTSYNEQFF. The full variable domain, with the rest looked up from reference TRBV11-3 and TRBJ2-1, is EAGVVQSPRYKIIEKKQPVAFWCNPISGHNTLYWYLQNLGQGPELLIRYENEEAVDDSQLPKDRFSAERLKGVDSTLKIQPAELGDSAVYLCASSLSGTSYNEQFFGPGTRLTVL.

V is TRBV7-8 and J is TRBJ2-5; 10 nucleotides agree with TRBD2. Germline CDR1 and CDR2: SGHVS and FQNEAQ. The trim removed 1 base at V and 2 bases at J, leaving 1 base unmatched. This CDR3 region has 15 residues. The CDR3 loop reads CASSLERGGQETQYF. The CDR3 nucleotides read TGTGCCAGCAGCTTAGAGCGGGGGGGGCAAGAGACCCAGTACTTC. Complete variable domain (other parts from reference TRBV7-8 and TRBJ2-5): GAGVSQSPRYKVAKRGQDVALRCDPISGHVSLFWYQQALGQGPEFLTYFQNEAQLDKSGLPSDRFFAERPEGSVSTLKIQRTQQEDSAVYLCASSLERGGQETQYFGPGTRLLVL.

This clone was observed once. This chain joins TRBV7-2 and TRBJ2-1; possibly TRBD2 for D (5 bases). The CDR3 length is 13 residues. Looked up from germline, CDR1 is SGHTA and CDR2 is FQGNSA. Trimming removed 4 bases from V and 2 bases from J, with 6 bases in between. The DNA of the CDR3 is TGTGCCAGCAGCTGGGGAGCCTACAATGAGCAGTTCTTC. Protein product: CASSWGAYNEQFF.

This rearrangement joins TRBV5-4 to TRBJ2-3; TRBD2 might be the D (6 bases). V gave up 1 base and J gave up 6 bases, with 12 bases separating them. CDR1 and CDR2 (germline): SGHNT, YYREEE (reference sequence). The CDR3 totals 14 residues. Written as DNA, the CDR3 is TGTGCCAGCAGCTTGAGGAGGGAGAAGGATACGCAGTATTTT. It specifies CASSLRREKDTQYF.

J is TRBJ1-5 and V is TRBV19; maybe TRBD1 (5 bases). Trimming stripped 3 bases from V and 0 bases from J, with 12 bases between. The V gene's germline CDR1 is LNHDA and CDR2 SQIVND (reference sequence). The CDR3 totals 16 residues. The CDR3: CASSISQTVSNQPQHF. DNA of the CDR3: TGTGCCAGTAGTATTTCCCAGACAGTTAGCAATCAGCCCCAGCATTTT.

The CDR3, as DNA: TGTGCCAGCAGCTCGGGACAGGGCGGCGATCAGCCCCAGCATTTT. It encodes CASSSGQGGDQPQHF. The gene calls are TRBV5-5 and TRBJ1-5; 9 positions match TRBD1. V shed 3 bases and J 5 bases; nucleotides not matched to a gene: 6. CDR3 length: 15 residues. CDR1 is SGHKS and CDR2 is YYEKEE in the germline V gene (reference sequence).

The V call is TRBV13, the J call TRBJ1-1; D possibly corresponds to TRBD1 (6 bases). The V gene's germline CDR1 is PRHDT and CDR2 FYEKMQ (reference sequence). The CDR3 is 14 amino acids. Trimming removed 4 bases from V and 2 bases from J, with 11 bases in between. DNA for the CDR3: TGTGCCAGCAGCTATCCGGGGGCCAACACTGAAGCTTTCTTT. It specifies CASSYPGANTEAFF.

V gene TRBV6-1 combines with J gene TRBJ1-5; D possibly corresponds to TRBD1 (5 bases). The CDR3 spans 15 residues. Germline V gene lookup returns CDR1 MNHNS and CDR2 SASEGT. Trimming stripped 1 base from V and 5 bases from J, with 12 bases between. CDR3 protein: CASSEVGVTDQPQHF. The CDR3 DNA reads as TGTGCCAGCAGTGAAGTAGGGGTCACGGATCAGCCCCAGCATTTT.

The J gene is TRBJ1-6, the V gene TRBV4-3; no clear D gene. The CDR3 consists of 17 residues. V was cut by 0 bases and J by 8 bases, with 17 bases left in between. The germline gives CDR1 LGHNA, CDR2 YSLEER. CDR3 DNA: TGCGCCAGCAGCCAAGATGCGGGCCTCGACTGGGATTCACCCCTCCACTTT. Translated: CASSQDAGLDWDSPLHF.

The chain employs TRBV6-4 and TRBJ2-7; D unresolved. Germline assignment: CDR1 MRHNA and CDR2 SNTAGT. Trimming removed 5 bases from V and 0 bases from J, with 14 bases in between. The CDR3 sequence is 15 residues long. The CDR3 loop reads CASSTAVQSSYEQYF. The CDR3, as DNA: TGTGCCAGCAGTACCGCAGTCCAGAGCTCCTACGAGCAGTACTTC.

The chain couples TRBV10-1 to TRBJ1-2; the D gene is possibly TRBD1 (5 bases). Germline V gives CDR1 WNHNN, CDR2 SYGVQD (reference sequence). This CDR3 is built from 17 residues. Between the trimmed V and J ends, which lost 2 bases and 3 bases, there was a span of 19 bases. Here the CDR3 DNA reads TGCGCCAGCAGTGAGAACGGGGCCAAGAGGCCCTACTATGGCTACACCTTC. It is translated as CASSENGAKRPYYGYTF.

V gene TRBV11-3 combines with J gene TRBJ2-1; 10 bases agree with TRBD2. With V trimmed by 4 bases and J by 0 bases, 3 bases remained unmatched. The CDR3 runs to 16 residues. Germline V lookup: CDR1 SGHNT, CDR2 YENEEA. The CDR3 is CASSSSGSSSYNEQFF. CDR3 DNA sequence: TGTGCCAGCAGCTCTAGCGGGAGCAGCTCCTACAATGAGCAGTTCTTC.

This clone has a handful of counts. The genes are TRBV6-1 and TRBJ2-7; unclear D gene. CDR1 is MNHNS, CDR2 SASEGT, per germline. V lost 0 bases and J lost 4, with 4 bases in between. This CDR3 is 12 amino acids long. The CDR3 DNA reads TGTGCCAGCAGTGAAGCGAGGTACGAGCAGTACTTC. This translates into CASSEARYEQYF.

The chain employs TRBV5-8 and TRBJ2-5; the D call may be TRBD1 or TRBD2 (5 bases each). The tail of the sequence fits TRBJ2-7 better, so the J call may be wrong. Germline CDR1 is SGHTS and CDR2 is YDEGEE. The CDR3 is 15 residues long. CDR3 region: CASSFYTGLSYEQYF. In nucleotides, the CDR3 is TGTGCCAGCAGCTTTTATACAGGACTGTCCTACGAGCAGTACTTC.

This clone was counted a single time. J is TRBJ2-2 and V is TRBV13; 8 bases match TRBD2. V was clipped by 5 bases and J by 6 bases; unmatched bases: 2. From germline, CDR1 is PRHDT and CDR2 FYEKMQ (reference sequence). This CDR3 has 13 residues. For the CDR3, the DNA is TGTGCCAGCAGCCAGCGGGAGCCCGGGGAGCTGTTTTTT. This encodes CASSQREPGELFF. The whole variable domain, remainder taken from reference TRBV13 and TRBJ2-2, is AAGVIQSPRHLIKEKRETATLKCYPIPRHDTVYWYQQGPGQDPQFLISFYEKMQSDKGSIPDRFSAQQFSDYHSELNMSSLELGDSALYFCASSQREPGELFFGEGSRLTVL.

The chain carries TRBV18 and TRBJ2-3, with 8 nucleotides matching TRBD2. V dropped 4 bases and J dropped 3; count of bases not matched to a gene: 9. Germline V gene lookup returns CDR1 KGHSH and CDR2 LQKENI. This CDR3 has 16 amino acids. The CDR3 loop is CASSLPTSGSTDTQYF. The CDR3 DNA reads TGTGCCAGCTCACTACCCACTAGCGGTAGTACAGATACGCAGTATTTT. The full variable domain, its missing parts supplied by reference TRBV18 and TRBJ2-3, is NAGVMQNPRHLVRRRGQEARLRCSPMKGHSHVYWYRQLPEEGLKFMVYLQKENIIDESGMPKERFSAEFPKEGPSILRIQQVVRGDSAAYFCASSLPTSGSTDTQYFGPGTRLTVL.

The chain employs TRBV15 and TRBJ1-5; D remains unclear. There are 18 residues in the CDR3. Germline CDR1 and CDR2: LNHNV and YYDKDF (reference sequence). The V gene lost 1 base and the J gene lost 2 bases, with 18 bases spanning the gap. CDR3 nucleotide sequence: TGTGCCACCAGCAGAGGGGAACCGACCGTGAGTGGCAATCAGCCCCAGCATTTT. This gives the protein CATSRGEPTVSGNQPQHF.

The CDR3 DNA sequence: TGCGCCAGCAGCCAAGTCTGGGGACAGCCTAATTCACCCCTCCACTTT. Translation gives CASSQVWGQPNSPLHF. This chain connects TRBV4-1 to TRBJ1-6; 7 bases fit TRBD1. In germline, CDR1 is MGHRA, CDR2 YSYEKL. V shed 1 base, J shed 6 bases, and the junction held 6 bases outside the gene matches. CDR3 length: 16 amino acids.

This rearrangement joins TRBV6-5 to TRBJ2-1; D remains ambiguous. The CDR3 extends over 11 amino acids. Germline CDR1 is MNHEY and CDR2 is SVGAGI. Trimming removed 8 bases at V and 9 bases at J, with 11 bases between. CDR3 coding DNA: TGTGCCAGCGAAAAATGGGGTGAGCAGTTCTTC. This encodes CASEKWGEQFF.

In nucleotides, the CDR3 is TGCGCCAGCAGCTTGGTCCCGGGAGGGCAAGAGACCCAGTACTTC. It specifies CASSLVPGGQETQYF. The V call is TRBV5-1, the J call TRBJ2-5, with 8 bases matching TRBD2. The CDR3 consists of 15 residues. Germline CDR1 is SGHRS and CDR2 is YFSETQ. V dropped 0 bases and J dropped 2; count of bases not matched to a gene: 3.

This chain joins TRBV6-6 and TRBJ2-7, with 11 nucleotides matching TRBD1. The CDR3 extends over 14 amino acids. With V trimmed by 6 bases and J by 6 bases, 7 bases remained unmatched. Germline loops: CDR1 MNHNY, CDR2 SVGAGI (reference sequence). CDR3 protein: CASSRTGGESEQYF. The CDR3 bases are TGTGCCAGCAGCAGGACAGGGGGCGAGTCCGAGCAGTACTTC.